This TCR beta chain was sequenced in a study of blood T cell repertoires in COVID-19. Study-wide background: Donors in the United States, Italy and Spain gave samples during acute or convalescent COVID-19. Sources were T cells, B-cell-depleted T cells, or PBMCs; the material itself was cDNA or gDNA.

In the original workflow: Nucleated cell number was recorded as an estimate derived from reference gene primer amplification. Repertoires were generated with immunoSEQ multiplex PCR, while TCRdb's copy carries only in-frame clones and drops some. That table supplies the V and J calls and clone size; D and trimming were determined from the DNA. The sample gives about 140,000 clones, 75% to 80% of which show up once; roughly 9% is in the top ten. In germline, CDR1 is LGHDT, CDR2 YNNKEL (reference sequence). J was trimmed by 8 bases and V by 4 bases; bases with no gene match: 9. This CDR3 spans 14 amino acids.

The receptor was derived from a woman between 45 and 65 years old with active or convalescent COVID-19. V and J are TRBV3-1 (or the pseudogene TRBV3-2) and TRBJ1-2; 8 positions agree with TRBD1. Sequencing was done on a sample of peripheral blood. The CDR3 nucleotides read TGTGCCAGCAGCCCAACCCGGGACAGGTACGGCTACACCTTC. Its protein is CASSPTRDRYGYTF.